The rows below give T cell receptor beta chains drawn from one sample of a study of response to subunit inactivated influenza vaccine. TCRdb ran MiXCR on the RT-PCR reads and lists one entry per CDR3 protein. This table has about 780,000 distinct CDR3 sequences, 15% to 20% appearing once. This material consisted of PBMCs from blood, taken approximately 5 days after vaccination. The receptors here all came from a man aged 45-65 years who received an inactivated influenza vaccine. Both conserved end residues are part of each CDR3. Fields, in order: CDR3 DNA, CDR3 protein, D gene, V gene, J gene, clone size. A D gene is named only where the DNA matches it firmly. The size entry is marked missing in some rows and otherwise reads once, few, many or a size class.

TGCGCCAGCAGGCAAGGGACTAGCGGAAGCACAGATACGCAGTATTTT	CASRQGTSGSTDTQYF	TRBD2	TRBV5-1	TRBJ2-3	.
TGTGCCAGCAAAGAGGGACTTGACAAACAAGAGACCCAGTACTTC	CASKEGLDKQETQYF	.	TRBV28	TRBJ2-5	.
TGCAGTGCTGAGACAGGGGGCGGCTATCAGCCCCAGCATTTT	CSAETGGGYQPQHF	TRBD1	TRBV20-1	TRBJ1-5	few
TGTGCCAGCAGTTACTCGATATCCGGGGGGATTGGTCAGCCCCAGCATTTT	CASSYSISGGIGQPQHF	.	TRBV6-2/TRBV6-3	TRBJ1-5	few
TGCGCCAGCAGCTTGGATACGGTCGATGGCTACACCTTC	CASSLDTVDGYTF	.	TRBV5-1	TRBJ1-2	few
TGTGCCAGCACCCTCACACGAAGGGGGAGGTCCTACAATGAGCAGTTCTTC	CASTLTRRGRSYNEQFF	.	TRBV28	TRBJ2-1	many
TGCGCCAGCAGCTGGGCGGGACAGAGTAACAATGAGCAGTTCTTC	CASSWAGQSNNEQFF	.	TRBV5-1	TRBJ2-1	many
TGTGCCAGCAGCCAAGGGGGAGGGGGCAATCAGCCCCAGCATTTT	CASSQGGGGNQPQHF	.	TRBV3-1	TRBJ1-5	.
TGCGCCAGCAGCCCGTCCTACAGGGGGAATGAAAAACTGTTTTTT	CASSPSYRGNEKLFF	TRBD1	TRBV4-3	TRBJ1-4	.
TGTGCCAGCAGTCCGGGGACAGGGGGGAGCCAAGAGACCCAGTACTTC	CASSPGTGGSQETQYF	TRBD1	TRBV6-1	TRBJ2-5	.
TGTGCCAGCAGCGTTAACGGGGGATCAGGCACAGATACGCAGTATTTT	CASSVNGGSGTDTQYF	.	TRBV11-2	TRBJ2-3	.
TGCAGTGCTAGAGATCGATACTACGAGCAGTACTTC	CSARDRYYEQYF	.	TRBV20-1	TRBJ2-7	many
TGCAGCGTGGTGCTAGCGGGGGGGCCTCAGAATGAGCAGTTCTTC	CSVVLAGGPQNEQFF	TRBD2	TRBV29-1	TRBJ2-1	few
TGTGCCAGCAGACCGGACAGCATGAACACTGAAGCTTTCTTT	CASRPDSMNTEAFF	.	TRBV6-1	TRBJ1-1	.
TGTGCCAGCAGGGGGGCTAGGGACTCCTACAATGAGCAGTTCTTC	CASRGARDSYNEQFF	.	TRBV6-2/TRBV6-3	TRBJ2-1	few
TGCGCCAGCAGCTGGGGACAGACGAACACCGGGGAGCTGTTTTTT	CASSWGQTNTGELFF	TRBD1	TRBV5-1	TRBJ2-2	.
TGCAGTGCTATTATCTCCTACGAGCAGTACTTC	CSAIISYEQYF	.	TRBV20-1	TRBJ2-7	few
TGTGCCAGCAGTTACTCGCGCCATACCTACGAGCAGTACTTC	CASSYSRHTYEQYF	.	TRBV6-5	TRBJ2-7	.
TGTGCCAGCAGCCCCCCCGGTGGGAGCGGATACTACGAGCAGTACTTC	CASSPPGGSGYYEQYF	.	TRBV14	TRBJ2-7	.
TGCGCCAGCAGCGGCCCAGGACAGCCCGAGACCCAGTACTTC	CASSGPGQPETQYF	.	TRBV5-1	TRBJ2-5	.
TGTGCCAGCAGTCACCAACAGGGGGCTCAGGAGCAGTACTTC	CASSHQQGAQEQYF	TRBD1	TRBV6-5	TRBJ2-7	few
TGTGCCAGCAGTTACGGGACAGTTCAATCCTACGAGCAGTACTTC	CASSYGTVQSYEQYF	TRBD1	TRBV6-2/TRBV6-3	TRBJ2-7	.
TGTGCCAGCAGCAAAACAGGGGTCCCTTCGCCCCAGCATTTT	CASSKTGVPSPQHF	TRBD1	TRBV7-9	TRBJ1-5	.
TGTGCCAGCAGTTTGGTTCGCGGGAGGGCCCAGCATTTT	CASSLVRGRAQHF	.	TRBV12-3/TRBV12-4	TRBJ1-5	.
TGCAGTGCTGGGGGAGCGGGGGGGCCCCGGGGATACAATGAGCAGTTCTTC	CSAGGAGGPRGYNEQFF	TRBD2	TRBV20-1	TRBJ2-1	few
TGTGCCATCAGCGGGCTAGCGGGGCCCACCGGGGAGCTGTTTTTT	CAISGLAGPTGELFF	TRBD2	TRBV11-2	TRBJ2-2	.
TGTGCCAGCAGCGCCGGTAGCGGGAGGAGGTCTAATGAGCAGTTCTTC	CASSAGSGRRSNEQFF	TRBD2	TRBV9	TRBJ2-1	.
TGTGCCAGCAGTCCCCCGGCTCTCGAGCAGTACTTC	CASSPPALEQYF	.	TRBV28	TRBJ2-7	few
TGCAGCGTTGTTACAGGGACAGGGGGATACAATGAGCAGTTCTTC	CSVVTGTGGYNEQFF	TRBD1	TRBV29-1	TRBJ2-1	.
TGTGCCAGCAGCGAACTGACAGGGGCGGGGCAGTTCTTC	CASSELTGAGQFF	TRBD1	TRBV9	TRBJ2-1	.
TGTGCCAGCAGTTACTCCCTACAACGGCCCTACACCTTC	CASSYSLQRPYTF	.	TRBV6-5	TRBJ1-2	few
TGTGCCAGCAGCCGCCGGACGGAGCAGCCCCAGCATTTT	CASSRRTEQPQHF	.	TRBV5-6	TRBJ1-5	few
TGTGCCAGCAGCTTGGCCGGAGTCAGCCTGACCAATCAGCCCCAGCATTTT	CASSLAGVSLTNQPQHF	.	TRBV5-6	TRBJ1-5	.
TGTGCCAGCAGTGTCCGAGACTCTGGAAAACTGTTTTTT	CASSVRDSGKLFF	.	TRBV2	TRBJ1-4	many
TGCGCCAGCAGCCATGACGGAGGTGGGGGCGGCCAGTACTTC	CASSHDGGGGGQYF	.	TRBV5-1	TRBJ2-7	.
TGCAGTGCTCACGAAGGGGCGGCCTCCTACAATGAGCAGTTCTTC	CSAHEGAASYNEQFF	.	TRBV20-1	TRBJ2-1	few
TGTGCCATCAGTGGGGGACAGGGGTCTGACTACGAGCAGTACTTC	CAISGGQGSDYEQYF	TRBD1	TRBV10-3	TRBJ2-7	.
TGTGCCAGCAGCGCCTCACTAGCGGGGGGGCCCTACACTTACAATGAGCAGTTCTTC	CASSASLAGGPYTYNEQFF	TRBD2	TRBV9	TRBJ2-1	.
TGTGCCAGCACCTCAAAAGCGGCAGGATCCTACAATGAGCAGTTCTTC	CASTSKAAGSYNEQFF	.	TRBV6-1	TRBJ2-1	.
TGTGCCAGCAGCCCTGGATTTGGCACTGAAGCTTTCTTT	CASSPGFGTEAFF	.	TRBV12-3/TRBV12-4	TRBJ1-1	.
TGCGCCAGCAGCTTGGCCTGGACAGGGAAAAATGGCTACACCTTC	CASSLAWTGKNGYTF	TRBD1	TRBV5-1	TRBJ1-2	.
TGCAGTGCTAGGAAGGGGTACGACGAGCAGTACTTC	CSARKGYDEQYF	.	TRBV20-1	TRBJ2-7	few
TGTGCCAGCACCGCGAACTTAGAAGCGCAGTATTTT	CASTANLEAQYF	.	TRBV5-6	TRBJ2-3	few
TGTGCCAGCAGTCCCTCCGGGACAGGGCTAGGAGCTTTCTTT	CASSPSGTGLGAFF	TRBD1	TRBV27	TRBJ1-1	.
TGTGCCAGCAGTCATGGCGTGTTACGAGGCTACACCTTC	CASSHGVLRGYTF	.	TRBV6-2/TRBV6-3	TRBJ1-2	.
TGTGCCAGCAGTTTACGACAGCCCCCAGAGACCCAGTACTTC	CASSLRQPPETQYF	.	TRBV12-3/TRBV12-4	TRBJ2-5	.
TGTGCCAGCAGCTTAGTCCCCACAGGGTATCCGGCGAGACAGGGTCGAGAGACCCAGTACTTC	CASSLVPTGYPARQGRETQYF	TRBD1	TRBV7-6	TRBJ2-5	.
TGTGCCAGTAGACTCAGGGGGTTCGGCGGAGAGACCCAGTACTTC	CASRLRGFGGETQYF	TRBD1	TRBV19	TRBJ2-5	.
TGTGCCAGCAGCTTGGGAATAGAGACCTACGAGCAGTACTTC	CASSLGIETYEQYF	.	TRBV5-6	TRBJ2-7	.
TGCTCAGCGGGGGCGGGAATAGAGACCCAGTACTTC	CSAGAGIETQYF	TRBD2	TRBV10-3	TRBJ2-5	.